The rows below give T cell receptor beta chains drawn from one sample of a study of circulating CD8 cells and anti-PD-1 response in melanoma. One entry per CDR3 protein results from TCRdb running MiXCR on the reads. The table records some 740 distinct CDR3 sequences, more than 10% of them present only once. The sample consisted of CD8+ T cells from PBMCs, taken at baseline or after one month of anti-PD-1 therapy (not recorded which). All receptors come from a human donor with melanoma. Each CDR3 is given with its conserved first and last residue. Fields, in order: clone size, J gene, V gene, D gene, CDR3 protein, CDR3 DNA. A D gene is named only where the DNA matches it firmly. Part of the rows lack a size; the others show once, few, many or a class for expanded clones.

medium-sized | TRBJ2-1 | TRBV20-1 | - | CSARDLGYEQFF | TGCAGTGCTAGAGATCTAGGGTATGAGCAGTTCTTC
medium-sized | TRBJ2-7 | TRBV5-5 | - | CASSWDYEQYF | TGTGCCAGCAGCTGGGACTACGAGCAGTACTTC
medium-sized | TRBJ2-3 | TRBV19 | TRBD2 | CASSNPGTSGGADTQYF | TGTGCCAGTAGTAACCCTGGGACTAGCGGGGGGGCAGATACGCAGTATTTT
medium-sized | TRBJ2-1 | TRBV19 | TRBD2 | CASSIASGHYNEQFF | TGTGCCAGTAGTATAGCTAGCGGCCACTACAATGAGCAGTTCTTC
medium-sized | TRBJ2-1 | TRBV19 | - | CASSISQAPFNEQFF | TGTGCCAGTAGTATTTCACAGGCTCCTTTTAATGAGCAGTTCTTC
medium-sized | TRBJ2-5 | TRBV27 | TRBD1 | CASQILQGAPTQYF | TGTGCCAGCCAAATCTTACAGGGGGCGCCCACCCAGTACTTC
medium-sized | TRBJ2-1 | TRBV19 | TRBD2 | CASSMRAGTYNEQFF | TGTGCCAGTAGTATGAGAGCGGGGACCTACAATGAGCAGTTCTTC
medium-sized | TRBJ2-3 | TRBV6-2/TRBV6-3 | - | CASSSTDTQYF | TGTGCCAGCAGTAGCACAGATACGCAGTATTTT
medium-sized | TRBJ1-2 | TRBV5-6 | TRBD1 | CASRPRPTDRFHGYTF | TGTGCCAGCAGGCCAAGGCCAACGGACAGGTTCCATGGCTACACCTTC
- | TRBJ2-7 | TRBV4-3 | - | CASSHRQADEQYF | TGCGCCAGCAGCCACCGACAGGCGGACGAGCAGTACTTC
- | TRBJ1-1 | TRBV19 | - | CASSITAGEAFF | TGTGCCAGTAGTATTACGGCAGGGGAAGCTTTCTTT
medium-sized | TRBJ2-5 | TRBV28 | TRBD1 | CASSFSQGGGETQYF | TGTGCCAGCAGTTTTTCACAGGGGGGCGGAGAGACCCAGTACTTC
medium-sized | TRBJ2-2 | TRBV12-5 | TRBD1 | CASGLRGLGGELFF | TGTGCTAGTGGTCTCAGGGGGCTTGGCGGGGAGCTGTTTTTT
medium-sized | TRBJ2-7 | TRBV27 | - | CASSLLDGGAFHEQYF | TGTGCCAGCAGTTTACTGGACGGGGGAGCGTTCCACGAGCAGTACTTC
medium-sized | TRBJ2-7 | TRBV4-1 | - | CASSQSRGFSYEQYF | TGCGCCAGCAGCCAGAGTCGAGGGTTCTCCTACGAGCAGTACTTC